Listed below are T cell receptor beta chains from one sample, sequenced in a study of radiotherapy plus CTLA-4 blockade in lung cancer. Sequenced by immunoSEQ multiplex PCR; TCRdb stores in-frame clones only, minus some. The top ten hold over 12% of the sample, which has 85,000 to 100,000 clones, approximately 79% seen once. The starting material was peripheral blood, obtained from a patient treated with radiotherapy plus ipilimumab. These receptors originate from a human donor with non-small cell lung cancer that progressed on radiotherapy plus ipilimumab. CDR3s include the opening cysteine and the closing phenylalanine or tryptophan. The order of the fields is V gene, J gene, clone size, CDR3 protein. Not all rows give a size; the values are once, few, many and, for expanded clones, a class.

>TRBV18|TRBJ1-1|few
CASSPKGTGLSTEAFF
>TRBV10-3|TRBJ1-2|-
CAISESWGAGGYTF
>TRBV30|TRBJ2-5|-
CAWSVSQETQYF
>TRBV16|TRBJ1-1|-
CASSQSAEGNTEAFF
>TRBV6-1|TRBJ2-2|-
CASSERLDGGELFF
>TRBV9|TRBJ2-3|-
CASSEDRGLTDTQYF
>TRBV5-8|TRBJ1-5|few
CASSPGTGGAYQPQHF
>TRBV19|TRBJ2-5|-
CASRQSGETQYF
>TRBV28|TRBJ2-1|-
CASSRAGGGFYNEQFF
>TRBV25-1|TRBJ1-2|-
CASSGGYGYTF
>TRBV5-5|TRBJ2-3|few
CASSFGLAGATDTQYF
>TRBV6-1|TRBJ1-5|few
CASSESGNQPQHF
>TRBV11-2|TRBJ2-7|-
CAGSPYPREGLSYEQYF
>TRBV5-1|TRBJ1-4|-
CASSLAGEGTNEKLFF
>TRBV9|TRBJ2-5|-
CASSVARTGIQETQYF
>TRBV14|TRBJ2-5|medium-sized
CASSQPTGTQETQYF
>TRBV19|TRBJ1-4|-
CASRQGDEKLFF
>TRBV18|TRBJ2-2|many
CASSPAPTGQNTGELFF
>TRBV9|TRBJ1-2|-
CASSVGTGGRGGYTF
>TRBV2|TRBJ2-1|few
CASKGLAGVINNEQFF
>TRBV5-6|TRBJ1-2|few
CASSSGTGGYGYTF
>TRBV5-5|TRBJ2-1|-
CASSEGEQFF
>TRBV27|TRBJ1-5|once
CASSSRSSQPQHF
>TRBV29-1|TRBJ2-3|many
CSVEPVDPKHGYTQYF
>TRBV6-1|TRBJ1-1|once
CASGWGQNTEAFF
>TRBV7-3|TRBJ2-1|few
CASGARGNEQFF
>TRBV19|TRBJ2-3|-
CDLRGKDSADTQYF
>TRBV7-8|TRBJ2-2|-
CASSHIGTSGTGELFF
>TRBV27|TRBJ2-1|once
CASSFGLLNEQFF
>TRBV29-1|TRBJ2-1|-
CSAFHGAYNEQFF
>TRBV6-5|TRBJ2-1|-
CASSYGGANYNEQFF
>TRBV5-1|TRBJ2-5|-
CASSPGVYSQETQYF
>TRBV6-1|TRBJ1-2|-
CASSPQGFNYGYTF
>TRBV19|TRBJ2-7|-
CASSMSAASEQYF
>TRBV5-6|TRBJ2-7|few
CASSPEYGNEQYF
>TRBV2|TRBJ1-1|-
CASSRTGGDPDTEAFF
>TRBV5-1|TRBJ1-2|-
CASSNRDRGLRVYGYTF
>TRBV28|TRBJ2-7|-
CASSPGQSYEQYF
>TRBV28|TRBJ1-4|-
CASTTSGGANEKLFF
>TRBV2|TRBJ2-3|few
CASRRLGTDTQYF
>TRBV21-1|TRBJ2-1|-
CASSKRVSGTSYNEQFF
>TRBV27|TRBJ2-7|-
CASSYQPDSYEQYF
>TRBV18|TRBJ2-2|-
CASSPPSANTGELFF
>TRBV7-8|TRBJ2-4|once
CASSPPGAGDIQYF
>TRBV5-6|TRBJ2-4|few
CASSLGPGTDVAKNIQYF
>TRBV2|TRBJ1-5|-
CASSGSRGSNQPQHF
>TRBV6-5|TRBJ1-2|-
CASSLGQGTGYTF
>TRBV5-4|TRBJ2-1|once
CASSFTGGDWDNEQFF
>TRBV10-3|TRBJ2-5|-
CAISEGSGAETQYF
>TRBV5-1|TRBJ1-2|-
CASSLGTDYGYTF
>TRBV6-1|TRBJ1-3|few
CASRVDSYSGNTIYF
>TRBV21-1|TRBJ1-2|-
CASIPVQGANYGYTF
>TRBV25-1|TRBJ1-4|few
CASSEPLNEKLFF
>TRBV6-5|TRBJ2-2|-
CASSYSGIGTGELFF
>TRBV19|TRBJ2-3|-
CASSILAGGGDTQYF
>TRBV5-8|TRBJ2-6|-
CASSFKSGANVLTF
>TRBV4-2|TRBJ1-2|-
CASSQGGGGIYGYTF
>TRBV28|TRBJ1-2|-
CASSWQGGYTF
>TRBV19|TRBJ2-2|-
CASSPGQYTGELFF